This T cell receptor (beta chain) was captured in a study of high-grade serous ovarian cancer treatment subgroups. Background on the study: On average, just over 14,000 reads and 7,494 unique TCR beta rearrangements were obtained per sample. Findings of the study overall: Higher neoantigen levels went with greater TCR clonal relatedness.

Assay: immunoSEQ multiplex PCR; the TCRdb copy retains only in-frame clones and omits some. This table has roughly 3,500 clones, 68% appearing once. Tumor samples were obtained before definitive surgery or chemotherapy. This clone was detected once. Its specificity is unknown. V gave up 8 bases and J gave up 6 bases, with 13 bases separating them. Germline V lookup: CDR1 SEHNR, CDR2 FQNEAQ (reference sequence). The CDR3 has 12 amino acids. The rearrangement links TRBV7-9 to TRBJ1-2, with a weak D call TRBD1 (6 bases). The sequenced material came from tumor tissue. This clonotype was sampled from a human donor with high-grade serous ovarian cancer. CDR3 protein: CASQGQGNGYTF. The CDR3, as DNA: TGTGCCAGCCAGGGGCAGGGAAATGGCTACACCTTC.